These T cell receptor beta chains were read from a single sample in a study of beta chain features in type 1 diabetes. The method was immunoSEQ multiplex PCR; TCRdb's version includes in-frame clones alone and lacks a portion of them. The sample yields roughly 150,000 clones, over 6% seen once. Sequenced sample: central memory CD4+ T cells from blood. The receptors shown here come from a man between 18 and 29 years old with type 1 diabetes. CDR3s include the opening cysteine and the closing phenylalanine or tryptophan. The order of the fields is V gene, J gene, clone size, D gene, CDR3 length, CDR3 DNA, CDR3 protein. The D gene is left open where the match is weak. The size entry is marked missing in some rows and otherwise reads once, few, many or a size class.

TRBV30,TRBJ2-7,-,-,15,TGTGCCTGGAGTGTACTCAGGGGTGGCTCCTACGAGCAGTACTTC,CAWSVLRGGSYEQYF
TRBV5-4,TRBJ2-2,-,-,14,TGTGCCAGCAGCGACCGGACTTCCCTCGGGGAGCTGTTTTTT,CASSDRTSLGELFF
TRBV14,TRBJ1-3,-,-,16,TGTGCCAGCAGCCGAGGCCTCGGACATCGAGGAAACACCATATATTTT,CASSRGLGHRGNTIYF
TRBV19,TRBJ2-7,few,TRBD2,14,TGTGCCAGTAGTATAGCCCAGCGGGGGGCCGACCAGTACTTC,CASSIAQRGADQYF
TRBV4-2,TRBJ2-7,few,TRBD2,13,TGTGCCAGCAGCCAAGATGGGGGGGACGAGCAGTACTTC,CASSQDGGDEQYF
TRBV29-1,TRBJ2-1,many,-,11,TGCAGCGTTGACGGGTTGTATGAGCAGTTCTTC,CSVDGLYEQFF
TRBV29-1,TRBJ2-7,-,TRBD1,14,TGCAGCGTTGGCGGGCCCAGGGGGACCTACGAGCAGTACTTC,CSVGGPRGTYEQYF
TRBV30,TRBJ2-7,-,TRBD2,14,TGTGCCTGGAGTATGCCGGGAGGGCCAGGTGAGCAGTACTTC,CAWSMPGGPGEQYF
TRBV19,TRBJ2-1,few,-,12,TGTGCCAGTAGTATTTCCCGTTTCGAGCAGTTCTTC,CASSISRFEQFF
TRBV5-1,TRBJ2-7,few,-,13,TGCGCCAGCAGCCAAGGACAGCGATACGAGCAGTACTTC,CASSQGQRYEQYF
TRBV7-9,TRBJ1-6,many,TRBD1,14,TGTGCCAGCAGCTCGGGACAGGGAAGTTCACCCCTCCACTTT,CASSSGQGSSPLHF
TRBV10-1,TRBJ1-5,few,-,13,TGCGCCAGCAGTGAGCGGAGCAATCAGCCCCAGCATTTT,CASSERSNQPQHF
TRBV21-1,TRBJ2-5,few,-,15,TGTGCCAGCAGCAAAGGGCGGGTAGAGAAAGAGACCCAGTACTTC,CASSKGRVEKETQYF
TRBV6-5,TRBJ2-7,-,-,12,TGTGCCAGCAGCCCCCCAGGAACCGCGCAGTACTTC,CASSPPGTAQYF
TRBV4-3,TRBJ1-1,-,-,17,TGCGCCAGCAGCCAAGGGCGCATGGGTAGGAGAGCGGCTGAAGCTTTCTTT,CASSQGRMGRRAAEAFF
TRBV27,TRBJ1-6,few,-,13,TGTGCCAGCAGTTTGGGGAGGAATTCACCCCTCCACTTT,CASSLGRNSPLHF
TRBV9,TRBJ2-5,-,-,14,TGTGCCAGCAGCGTAGCGGGGAATAAAGAGACCCAGTACTTC,CASSVAGNKETQYF
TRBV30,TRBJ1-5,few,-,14,TGTGCCTGGAGTGTTTCAGGGGACAATCAGCCCCAGCATTTT,CAWSVSGDNQPQHF
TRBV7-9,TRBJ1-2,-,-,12,TGTGCCAGCAGCTTGAGGCCCGGTGGCTACACCTTC,CASSLRPGGYTF
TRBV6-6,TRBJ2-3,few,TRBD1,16,TGTGCCAGCAATAGGGACAGGGGCGCCAGCACAGATACGCAGTATTTT,CASNRDRGASTDTQYF
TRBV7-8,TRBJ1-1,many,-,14,TGTGCCAGCAGCGAGACAGGTTGGTCCCCTGAAGCTTTCTTT,CASSETGWSPEAFF